This entry lists 16 T cell receptor beta chains sequenced from one sample in a study of T cells in Graves' hyperthyroidism and ophthalmopathy. The investigators amplified TCR beta CDR3 regions from RNA transcripts. The TCR CDR3 was amplified in a first-round RT-PCR using the HTBI primer set. Each CDR3 protein is one row after TCRdb ran MiXCR on the multiplex PCR reads. The data show some 510,000 distinct CDR3 sequences, with about 20% seen just once and about a quarter held by the top ten. What was sequenced was blood. The receptors were gathered from a man between 18 and 35 years old with Graves' hyperthyroidism.

This clonotype was counted ten times or more. J is TRBJ2-7 and V is TRBV5-1; the match to TRBD1 covers 8 bases. The CDR3 sequence is 15 residues long. Germline-derived CDR1 and CDR2 are SGHRS and YFSETQ. Germline trimming cut 4 bases from V and 0 bases from J; bases unmatched to any gene: 6. The CDR3 spells CASSHTGQASYEQYF. The CDR3 DNA follows: TGCGCCAGCAGCCATACGGGACAGGCCTCCTACGAGCAGTACTTC.

This clonotype has more than one count but fewer than ten. The J gene is TRBJ2-2, the V gene TRBV5-1; 7 bases match TRBD1. The CDR3 is 14 amino acids. CDR1 SGHRS and CDR2 YFSETQ come from the germline V gene. After removal of 0 bases from V and 7 bases from J, the junction contained 3 bases not matched to a gene. CDR3 nucleotide sequence: TGCGCCAGCAGCTTGGACAGGGGTGGCGGGGAGCTGTTTTTT. It encodes CASSLDRGGGELFF.

This clonotype has a count of ten or more. This rearrangement joins TRBV6-5 to TRBJ1-1, with D unclear. The CDR3 extends over 16 amino acids. With 0 bases removed from V and 0 bases from J, the gap between germline ends came to 11 bases. CDR1 is MNHEY, CDR2 SVGAGI, per germline. The DNA for the CDR3 is TGTGCCAGCAGTTACTCGATTCCAGGTTTGAACACTGAAGCTTTCTTT. This codes for CASSYSIPGLNTEAFF.

This chain links TRBV28 with TRBJ1-5; D may be TRBD1 (6 bases). With 5 bases removed from V and 1 base from J, the gap between germline ends came to 18 bases. This CDR3 comprises 17 residues. Germline V gene lookup returns CDR1 MDHEN and CDR2 SYDVKM. The DNA of the CDR3 is TGTGCCAGCAGTGTCCCTCATCTGGGGGCGAGCAATCAGCCCCAGCATTTT. It encodes CASSVPHLGASNQPQHF.

The genes are TRBV5-1 and TRBJ2-6; D possibly corresponds to TRBD2 (5 bases). The CDR3 spans 15 residues. Germline V gives CDR1 SGHRS, CDR2 YFSETQ. Trimming removed 4 bases from V and 4 bases from J, with 12 bases in between. The CDR3 DNA follows: TGCGCCAGCAGCGGGGAGATCGCAGGGGCCAACGTCCTGACTTTC. This encodes CASSGEIAGANVLTF.

This clonotype turned up a few times. This chain joins TRBV12-3 or TRBV12-4 and TRBJ1-2; 7 nucleotides match TRBD1. There are 15 residues in the CDR3. V was clipped by 5 bases and J by 6 bases; unmatched bases: 12. For the CDR3, the DNA is TGTGCCAGCAGTCTAGGGACAGCCCGAGGAGATGGCTACACCTTC. Its translation: CASSLGTARGDGYTF.

The genes are TRBV6-5 and TRBJ2-7, with D tentatively TRBD2 (5 bases). The V and J ends lost 4 bases and 0 bases respectively, with 16 bases between them. The CDR3 is 16 residues long. Germline-derived CDR1 and CDR2 are MNHEY and SVGAGI. The CDR3 spells CASSSPDRRASYEQYF. In DNA, the CDR3 is TGTGCCAGCAGTTCTCCTGACCGGCGGGCCTCCTACGAGCAGTACTTC.

The sample holds many counts of this clonotype. The chain uses TRBV27 and TRBJ2-2, with no clear D. Germline CDR1 MNHEY, CDR2 SMNVEV (reference sequence). Trimming shortened V by 3 bases and J by 3 bases, and 8 bases separated the two germline ends. The CDR3 sequence is 14 residues long. The CDR3 protein is CASSLWADTGELFF. In DNA form, the CDR3 reads TGTGCCAGCAGTTTGTGGGCGGACACCGGGGAGCTGTTTTTT.

This clonotype has a count of ten or more. This chain connects TRBV6-1 to TRBJ1-2; TRBD1 matches 7 bases. Germline trimming cut 1 base from V and 5 bases from J; bases unmatched to any gene: 4. The germline V gene encodes CDR1 MNHNS and CDR2 SASEGT. The CDR3 consists of 14 residues. The CDR3 region is CASSEGRGRYGYTF. As DNA, the CDR3 is TGTGCCAGCAGTGAAGGCAGGGGGAGGTATGGCTACACCTTC.

This clonotype was recorded many times. The chain combines TRBV7-8 with TRBJ2-7; D possibly corresponds to TRBD1 (5 bases). CDR1 is SGHVS, CDR2 FQNEAQ, per germline. The CDR3 is made up of 13 amino acids. Trimming cost V 5 bases and J 3 bases, with 11 bases left between them. The CDR3 bases are TGTGCCAGCAGCCTCAGGGCTAACTACGAGCAGTACTTC. Its protein product is CASSLRANYEQYF.

The sample holds many counts of this clonotype. The chain employs TRBV29-1 and TRBJ1-3, with TRBD1 as a possible D gene (5 bases). Germline assignment: CDR1 SQVTM and CDR2 ANQGSEA. The CDR3 consists of 12 residues. Between the trimmed V and J ends, which lost 7 bases and 4 bases, there was a span of 11 bases. CDR3 DNA: TGCAGCGCAGTAGGGGACGGAAACACCATATATTTT. Its translation: CSAVGDGNTIYF.

This clonotype was observed many times. The gene calls are TRBV19 and TRBJ1-2; 8 bases agree with TRBD1. Germline CDR1 is LNHDA and CDR2 is SQIVND (reference sequence). CDR3 size: 11 residues. Trimming at V came to 8 bases and at J to 8 bases, leaving 4 bases not matched to a gene. The CDR3 loop reads CASSTGGGYTF. CDR3 coding DNA: TGTGCCAGTTCAACAGGGGGAGGCTACACCTTC.

The chain recombines TRBV29-1 with TRBJ1-1; no definite D call. This CDR3 is 13 amino acids long. Trimming cost V 0 bases and J 10 bases, with 15 bases left between them. The germline V gene has CDR1 SQVTM and CDR2 ANQGSEA. The DNA of the CDR3 is TGCAGCGTTGAAGACGCCGGCCGGGTCGCAGCTTTCTTT. Amino acid sequence: CSVEDAGRVAAFF.

There are a few counts of this clonotype. The gene calls are TRBV19 and TRBJ1-3; D not certain. Germline CDR1 is LNHDA and CDR2 is SQIVND (reference sequence). The CDR3 extends over 17 amino acids. The ends were cut back, 0 bases at V and 3 bases at J, with 15 bases in the middle. The CDR3 DNA is TGTGCCAGTAGTATAGATCCCGGCGGCCACATTGGAAACACCATATATTTT. This sequence encodes CASSIDPGGHIGNTIYF. Full variable domain (outside the CDR3, taken from reference TRBV19 and TRBJ1-3): DGGITQSPKYLFRKEGQNVTLSCEQNLNHDAMYWYRQDPGQGLRLIYYSQIVNDFQKGDIAEGYSVSREKKESFPLTVTSAQKNPTAFYLCASSIDPGGHIGNTIYFGEGSWLTVV.

A note on this clonotype: Since a much larger clone is just one base distant, this may be a read error. V is TRBV12-3 or TRBV12-4 and J is TRBJ2-3, with D possibly TRBD2 on 6 matching bases. The CDR3 is 16 residues long. The CDR3 DNA follows: TGTACCAGCAGTAACAACCGGGACTTCGGCACAGATACGCAGTATTTT. Protein: CTSSNNRDFGTDTQYF.

This clonotype appeared many times. The rearrangement joins TRBV6-5 to TRBJ2-7; D unclear. Germline V lookup: CDR1 MNHEY, CDR2 SVGAGI. The V end was cut by 7 bases, the J end by 7 bases, with 14 bases between. The CDR3 has 12 residues. CDR3 protein: CASIGPHGEQYF. CDR3 bases: TGTGCCAGCATAGGGCCCCATGGGGAGCAGTACTTC.